The present T cell receptor beta chain was sequenced within a study of T cells in Graves' hyperthyroidism and ophthalmopathy. Study-level points and caveats: Most clonotypes that expanded in the thyroid above 0.001 also showed up in blood.

Together with thyroid ultrasound, orbital computed tomography, serum thyroxine and TRAb, clinical symptoms were used for diagnoses. V lost 6 bases, J lost 0 bases, and 15 bases lay in between. The CDR3 contains 16 residues. In its sample, this clonotype was seen a few times. Its specificity is not known. TCR beta CDR3 sequences were amplified from RNA transcripts. First-round RT-PCR with HTBI primers amplified the TCR CDR3 region. TCRdb reprocessed the multiplex PCR reads via MiXCR and lists one record per CDR3 protein. The sample lists 650,000 to 800,000 distinct CDR3 sequences, approximately 42% occurring once.

This clonotype was sampled from an adult man with Graves' disease, either hyperthyroidism or ophthalmopathy (not recorded which). The sequenced sample consisted of peripheral blood or thyroid tissue (not recorded which). The chain links TRBV12-3 or TRBV12-4 to TRBJ1-5; D is undetermined. The CDR3 protein is CASSQLPLGSNQPQHF. The CDR3 DNA reads as TGTGCCAGCAGCCAACTACCACTTGGTAGCAATCAGCCCCAGCATTTT.